These 15 T cell receptor beta chains were sequenced from one sample in a study of CD8 T cells in Susac syndrome. With random hexamers, reverse transcription was performed on about 0.5 to 1 ug of RNA. TCRdb reprocessed the immunoSEQ multiplex PCR reads with MiXCR, giving one entry per CDR3 protein. This table holds approximately 46,000 distinct CDR3 sequences, around 92% found once. Sequenced material: CD8+ T cells from PBMCs. The receptors come from a human donor in good health.

This rearrangement joins TRBV2 to TRBJ2-7; a possible D gene is TRBD1 (5 bases). Per germline, CDR1 SNHLY and CDR2 FYNNEI. V was trimmed by 8 bases and J by 2 bases, leaving 13 bases between them. The CDR3 covers 13 residues. CDR3 residues: CASQGSDTYEQYF. The CDR3 coding sequence is TGTGCCAGCCAGGGCTCAGATACCTACGAGCAGTACTTC.

The chain joins TRBV7-9 to TRBJ2-3; unclear D gene. The CDR3 consists of 14 residues. With 11 bases removed from V and 6 bases from J, the gap between germline ends came to 21 bases. Germline CDR1 and CDR2: SEHNR and FQNEAQ (reference sequence). In DNA form, the CDR3 reads TGTGCCTCTCAGGCAGAAGTTCTGAGGGATACGCAGTATTTT. It specifies CASQAEVLRDTQYF.

The chain carries TRBV5-1 and TRBJ2-1, with 8 bases that match TRBD2. The CDR3 is 16 amino acids. Germline values: CDR1 SGHRS, CDR2 YFSETQ. Unmatched junction bases numbered 10, after V lost 2 bases and J lost 6 bases. CDR3 coding DNA: TGCGCCAGCAGCTTCCCGGGAGCGGGAGATCCCAATGAGCAGTTCTTC. Protein: CASSFPGAGDPNEQFF.

J is TRBJ2-4 and V is TRBV28, with 10 bases fitting TRBD1. With 6 bases clipped from V and 6 bases from J, the junction kept 5 bases outside the gene matches. CDR3 length equals 14 residues. Germline CDR1 is MDHEN and CDR2 is SYDVKM. CDR3 in amino acids: CASRGGQGRNIQYF. DNA for the CDR3: TGTGCCAGCAGGGGGGGACAGGGGAGAAACATTCAGTACTTC. The full variable domain, with the rest looked up from reference TRBV28 and TRBJ2-4, is DVKVTQSSRYLVKRTGEKVFLECVQDMDHENMFWYRQDPGLGLRLIYFSYDVKMKEKGDIPEGYSVSREKKERFSLILESASTNQTSMYLCASRGGQGRNIQYFGAGTRLSVL.

The chain links TRBV2 to TRBJ2-2; the D call may be TRBD1 or TRBD2 (5 bases each). V lost 9 bases and J 3 bases, leaving 14 bases between the germline ends. CDR1 is SNHLY and CDR2 is FYNNEI in the germline V gene. The CDR3 runs to 14 residues. The CDR3 DNA sequence: TGTGCCAGGTCCCAGAGGGACCACACCGGGGAGCTGTTTTTT. Translation: CARSQRDHTGELFF.

The chain employs TRBV30 and TRBJ1-1; the D gene is possibly TRBD1 (5 bases). The CDR3 spans 13 residues. Trimming took off 0 bases at V and 6 bases at J, with 11 bases between the two ends. Germline V CDR1 and CDR2: GTSNPN, SVGIG (reference sequence). The CDR3 nucleotides read TGTGCCTGGAGTGTTCAGGGTGGCGCTGAAGCTTTCTTT. It encodes CAWSVQGGAEAFF.

The genes are TRBV27 and TRBJ2-7, with 9 bases matching TRBD1. Unmatched junction bases numbered 3, after V lost 4 bases and J lost 2 bases. Germline loops: CDR1 MNHEY, CDR2 SMNVEV (reference sequence). This CDR3 has 14 residues. CDR3 region: CASSSQGAAYEQYF. CDR3 nucleotide sequence: TGTGCCAGCAGTTCACAGGGGGCAGCCTACGAGCAGTACTTC.

This clonotype was observed a few times. V gene TRBV5-8 combines with J gene TRBJ1-1; tentatively, D is TRBD1 (6 bases). The CDR3 is 16 amino acids. Trimming shortened V by 3 bases and J by 0 bases, and 15 bases separated the two germline ends. From germline, CDR1 is SGHTS and CDR2 YDEGEE. CDR3 bases: TGTGCCAGCAGCTACCGGGACAAAGCCATGAACACTGAAGCTTTCTTT. It specifies CASSYRDKAMNTEAFF.

The chain recombines TRBV4-3 with TRBJ1-1; 8 nucleotides align to TRBD1. V lost 0 bases, J lost 6 bases, and 9 bases stayed unmatched. Germline lookup yields CDR1 LGHNA and CDR2 YSLEER. The CDR3 sequence is 16 residues long. Here the CDR3 reads CASSQETQGAIAEAFF. In DNA form, the CDR3 reads TGCGCCAGCAGCCAAGAGACCCAGGGGGCGATCGCTGAAGCTTTCTTT.

The gene calls are TRBV18 and TRBJ1-2; D gene ambiguous. Between the trimmed V and J ends, which lost 5 bases and 1 base, there was a span of 17 bases. In germline, CDR1 is KGHSH, CDR2 LQKENI. The CDR3 is 16 residues long. CDR3 protein: CASSSRALGRNYGYTF. The CDR3 DNA reads TGTGCCAGCTCATCGAGAGCGTTGGGTCGTAACTATGGCTACACCTTC.

The rearrangement joins TRBV6-1 to TRBJ2-2, with 7 positions matching TRBD1. The CDR3 runs 17 residues. Germline V gives CDR1 MNHNS, CDR2 SASEGT. J gave up 3 bases and V 6 bases, and 13 bases lay outside the gene matches. The CDR3 coding sequence is TGTGCCAGCAGAGGCCCTAAGGGGGCGCGGGACACCGGGGAGCTGTTTTTT. Its translation is CASRGPKGARDTGELFF.

This rearrangement joins TRBV20-1 to TRBJ1-3, with D possibly being TRBD1 (6 bases). Germline CDR1 reads DFQATT; CDR2 reads SNEGSKA (reference sequence). The CDR3 covers 16 residues. V lost 5 bases to trimming and J lost 3 bases, with 20 bases between them. In DNA, the CDR3 is TGCAGTGCTCGGGGAGGACAGTTGAACTTTGGAAACACCATATATTTT. Translation gives CSARGGQLNFGNTIYF.

The rearrangement links TRBV6-5 to TRBJ2-1; no clear D. Germline V gives CDR1 MNHEY, CDR2 SVGAGI. Trimming cost V 0 bases and J 4 bases, with 7 bases left between them. The CDR3 has 14 amino acids. CDR3: CASSYSVPYNEQFF. CDR3 nucleotide sequence: TGTGCCAGCAGTTACTCTGTACCATACAATGAGCAGTTCTTC.

The CDR3 reads CASSLNHEQYF. The CDR3 coding sequence is TGTGCCAGCAGCCTTAACCACGAGCAGTACTTC. The chain links TRBV13 to TRBJ2-7; D not certain. The CDR3 length is 11 residues. V was shortened by 5 bases and J by 5 bases, with 7 bases between the two germline ends. Germline-derived CDR1 and CDR2 are PRHDT and FYEKMQ (reference sequence). Looking up the rest from reference TRBV13 and TRBJ2-7 gives the full variable domain: AAGVIQSPRHLIKEKRETATLKCYPIPRHDTVYWYQQGPGQDPQFLISFYEKMQSDKGSIPDRFSAQQFSDYHSELNMSSLELGDSALYFCASSLNHEQYFGPGTRLTVT.

The V call is TRBV7-9, the J call TRBJ2-7; 9 bases agree with TRBD1. CDR1 and CDR2 from the germline V gene are SEHNR and FQNEAQ (reference sequence). The V and J ends lost 4 bases and 2 bases, in that order; junction bases with no gene match: 15. The CDR3 totals 18 residues. CDR3 sequence: CASSSLPGTGTGTYEQYF. In DNA form, the CDR3 reads TGTGCCAGCAGCTCACTCCCCGGGACAGGGACGGGAACCTACGAGCAGTACTTC.